The 9 T cell receptor beta chains given below trace back to one sample, sequenced in a study of blood T cell repertoires in COVID-19. Assay: immunoSEQ multiplex PCR; the TCRdb copy retains only in-frame clones and omits some. This repertoire shows 220,000 or so clones, roughly 89% found once; its top ten account for more than 12%. Sequenced: PBMCs or T cells enriched from blood (not recorded which). Every receptor here comes from a man younger than 45 who had been exposed to COVID-19.

CDR3 protein: CASSYGGGLNTEAFF. CDR3 bases: TGTGCCAGCAGTTACGGGGGGGGATTGAACACTGAAGCTTTCTTT. The rearrangement links TRBV6-2 or TRBV6-3 to TRBJ1-1; a possible D gene is TRBD1 (5 bases). The CDR3 is 15 amino acids. Deletions cut 2 bases from V and 0 bases from J, with 10 bases between. Germline-derived CDR1 and CDR2 are MNHEY and SVGEGT.

The rearrangement joins TRBV5-1 to TRBJ2-1, with TRBD2 identical over 9 bases. Per germline, CDR1 SGHRS and CDR2 YFSETQ. This CDR3 contains 15 residues. Trimming at V came to 4 bases and at J to 0 bases, leaving 2 bases not matched to a gene. In nucleotides, the CDR3 is TGCGCCAGCAGCCCTAGCGGGGACTCCTACAATGAGCAGTTCTTC. This translates into CASSPSGDSYNEQFF. The full variable domain, completed using reference TRBV5-1 and TRBJ2-1, is KAGVTQTPRYLIKTRGQQVTLSCSPISGHRSVSWYQQTPGQGLQFLFEYFSETQRNKGNFPGRFSGRQFSNSRSEMNVSTLELGDSALYLCASSPSGDSYNEQFFGPGTRLTVL.

This sequence joins TRBV19 and TRBJ1-4; the D gene is possibly TRBD1 (6 bases). CDR1 and CDR2 from the germline V gene are LNHDA and SQIVND (reference sequence). The CDR3 has 15 residues. V lost 8 bases to trimming and J lost 3 bases, with 16 bases between them. This chain's CDR3 is CASGDHREPNEKLFF. CDR3 in DNA: TGTGCCAGTGGAGATCACAGGGAACCTAATGAAAAACTGTTTTTT.

The gene calls are TRBV29-1 and TRBJ1-2, with a tentative D call TRBD1 (5 bases). Germline V lookup: CDR1 SQVTM, CDR2 ANQGSEA. The CDR3 covers 20 residues. V was pared by 0 bases and J by 2 bases, with 28 bases between. CDR3 sequence: CSVEDLDGGKQGDYNYGYTF. DNA of the CDR3: TGCAGCGTTGAAGATCTCGACGGAGGGAAACAAGGGGATTACAACTATGGCTACACCTTC.

The chain joins TRBV29-1 to TRBJ2-3; 13 nucleotides match TRBD2. With 7 bases clipped from V and 5 bases from J, the junction kept 9 bases outside the gene matches. The germline V gene encodes CDR1 SQVTM and CDR2 ANQGSEA. The CDR3 sequence is 15 residues long. CDR3: CSGWTSGGLGDTQYF. The CDR3 DNA follows: TGCAGCGGCTGGACTAGCGGGGGCCTGGGAGATACGCAGTATTTT.

This chain joins TRBV9 and TRBJ1-4; D may be TRBD1 (6 bases). CDR3 length: 14 amino acids. Trimming pared 0 bases from V and 5 bases from J, leaving 8 bases between. The germline CDR1 and CDR2 sequences are SGDLS and YYNGEE. CDR3 in amino acids: CASSVGTVNEKLFF. In DNA, the CDR3 is TGTGCCAGCAGCGTAGGGACAGTCAATGAAAAACTGTTTTTT.

CDR3 loop: CASSQDLQGFNEQFF. CDR3 sequence (DNA): TGTGCCAGCAGCCAAGATTTACAGGGATTCAATGAGCAGTTCTTC. V is TRBV3-1 (or the pseudogene TRBV3-2) and J is TRBJ2-1; a possible D gene is TRBD1 (6 bases). In germline, CDR1 is LGHDT, CDR2 YNNKEL (reference sequence). Trimming cost V 0 bases and J 6 bases, with 12 bases left between them. The CDR3 is 15 amino acids.

The chain couples TRBV7-2 to TRBJ1-6, with TRBD1 matching over 8 bases. CDR3 length: 17 amino acids. Per the germline V gene, CDR1 is SGHTA and CDR2 is FQGNSA. The V segment lost 5 bases and the J segment 4 bases; nucleotides outside the gene matches: 10. The CDR3, as DNA: TGTGCCAGCAGCCCCCTAAGTAGACAGGGGTATAATTCACCCCTCCACTTT. Translating gives CASSPLSRQGYNSPLHF. Combining the CDR3 with reference TRBV7-2 and TRBJ1-6 gives the whole variable domain GAGVSQSPSNKVTEKGKDVELRCDPISGHTALYWYRQSLGQGLEFLIYFQGNSAPDKSGLPSDRFSAERTGGSVSTLTIQRTQQEDSAVYLCASSPLSRQGYNSPLHFGNGTRLTVT.

This chain uses TRBV5-1 with TRBJ1-4; perhaps TRBD1 as D (5 bases). The CDR3 contains 14 residues. Trimming cost V 5 bases and J 8 bases, with 16 bases left between them. Germline V lookup: CDR1 SGHRS, CDR2 YFSETQ. The CDR3 protein is CASRRDTGGEKLFF. In nucleotides, the CDR3 is TGCGCCAGCAGACGTGACACAGGCGGAGAAAAACTGTTTTTT.